The rows below give T cell receptor beta chains drawn from one sample of a study of blood T cell repertoires in COVID-19. The assay was immunoSEQ multiplex PCR, and TCRdb's table has in-frame clones only and misses some. The sample shows around 200,000 clones, over 70% of them seen only once. The sequencing input was peripheral blood. These receptors all stem from a man between 35 and 55 years old with active or convalescent COVID-19. Both conserved end residues are part of each CDR3. D genes are given only for firm matches. The size of a clone is reported for some rows only, either as once, few or many, or as a class for expanded clones.

CDR3 protein	CDR3 DNA	D gene	J gene	V gene	clone size
CAWSLTGGGQPQHF	TGTGCCTGGAGTCTGACAGGGGGAGGTCAGCCCCAGCATTTT	TRBD1	TRBJ1-5	TRBV30	.
CASSDDSYEQYF	TGTGCCAGCAGCGACGACAGTTACGAGCAGTACTTC	.	TRBJ2-7	TRBV2	.
CASSAGHGNEQFF	TGCGCCAGCAGTGCAGGGCACGGCAATGAGCAGTTCTTC	.	TRBJ2-1	TRBV10-1	.
CASSFTGSGYTF	TGTGCCAGCAGCTTCACAGGTAGTGGCTACACCTTC	.	TRBJ1-2	TRBV3-1/TRBV3-2	.
CARRAPEGEKLFF	TGTGCCAGAAGAGCCCCAGAGGGCGAAAAACTGTTTTTT	.	TRBJ1-4	TRBV5-3	.
CASSKVSEERTDTQYF	TGTGCCAGCAGCAAAGTCAGTGAGGAACGCACAGATACGCAGTATTTT	.	TRBJ2-3	TRBV21-1	.
CASSIDSPSNEKLFF	TGTGCCAGTAGTATAGATAGCCCTTCGAATGAAAAACTGTTTTTT	.	TRBJ1-4	TRBV19	.
CASRAGQAGNQPQHF	TGTGCCAGCAGGGCAGGACAGGCCGGCAATCAGCCCCAGCATTTT	TRBD1	TRBJ1-5	TRBV6-5	.
CASSSPGQGASGYTF	TGTGCCAGCAGCTCTCCGGGACAGGGGGCGTCTGGCTACACCTTC	TRBD1	TRBJ1-2	TRBV5-6	.
CASSPGSQETQYF	TGTGCCAGCTCACCCGGGTCCCAAGAGACCCAGTACTTC	.	TRBJ2-5	TRBV18	.
CASSNGGDRADEQYF	TGTGCCAGCAGCAATGGGGGGGACAGGGCCGACGAGCAGTACTTC	TRBD1	TRBJ2-7	TRBV5-4	.
CASSFGKNTEAFF	TGTGCCAGCAGCTTTGGCAAGAACACTGAAGCTTTCTTT	.	TRBJ1-1	TRBV11-1	.
CASSPPGVIMNTEAFF	TGTGCCAGCAGTCCCCCAGGGGTTATCATGAACACTGAAGCTTTCTTT	.	TRBJ1-1	TRBV27	once
CASSFVSFGGLTDTQYF	TGTGCCAGCAGTTTTGTTTCGTTCGGGGGTCTCACAGATACGCAGTATTTT	.	TRBJ2-3	TRBV27	.
CASSLEIISGTSGRFYNEQFF	TGCGCCAGCAGCTTGGAAATCATCTCAGGGACTAGCGGGAGATTCTACAATGAGCAGTTCTTC	TRBD2	TRBJ2-1	TRBV5-1	.
CASSMLGGSSGYTF	TGTGCCAGTAGTATGTTAGGGGGATCTAGTGGCTACACCTTC	.	TRBJ1-2	TRBV19	.
CASSELGQGNNSPLHF	TGTGCCAGCAGTGAACTAGGCCAGGGGAATAATTCACCCCTCCACTTT	.	TRBJ1-6	TRBV2	.
CASSSPREDTEAFF	TGTGCCAGCAGCTCCCCGAGGGAGGATACTGAAGCTTTCTTT	.	TRBJ1-1	TRBV7-2	.
CSAVGGDTQYF	TGCAGTGCCGTGGGGGGGGATACGCAGTATTTT	TRBD2	TRBJ2-3	TRBV20-1	.
CASRPQGISYEQYF	TGTGCCAGCAGACCCCAGGGGATATCCTACGAGCAGTACTTC	.	TRBJ2-7	TRBV28	.
CASSFPNREGNSPLHF	TGTGCCAGCAGTTTTCCAAACAGGGAAGGTAATTCACCCCTCCACTTT	.	TRBJ1-6	TRBV6-2/TRBV6-3	.
CASGTVANQPQHF	TGTGCCAGCGGGACAGTCGCCAATCAGCCCCAGCATTTT	TRBD1	TRBJ1-5	TRBV12-3/TRBV12-4	few
CASRRTSGRDEQYF	TGTGCCAGTAGGCGGACTAGCGGGAGAGATGAGCAGTACTTC	TRBD2	TRBJ2-7	TRBV19	.
CASSPRVSSGTNEKLFF	TGCGCCAGCAGCCCGAGGGTCAGTTCGGGGACTAATGAAAAACTGTTTTTT	.	TRBJ1-4	TRBV5-1	.
CASSQDLGGGSYGYTF	TGCGCCAGCAGCCAAGATCTAGGGGGCGGTAGTTATGGCTACACCTTC	TRBD1	TRBJ1-2	TRBV4-3	.
CASSFGAYNEQFF	TGTGCCAGCAGTTTCGGGGCCTACAATGAGCAGTTCTTC	.	TRBJ2-1	TRBV12-3/TRBV12-4	.
CASSWGGMNTEAFF	TGTGCCAGCAGCTGGGGGGGTATGAACACTGAAGCTTTCTTT	.	TRBJ1-1	TRBV5-6	few
CATSGDSRSYEQYF	TGTGCCACCAGTGGGGACAGCCGCTCCTACGAGCAGTACTTC	TRBD1	TRBJ2-7	TRBV24-1	.
CASSHGGARLDTQYF	TGTGCCAGCAGCCACGGGGGGGCCCGCTTGGATACGCAGTATTTT	TRBD2	TRBJ2-3	TRBV7-3	.
CASSLQGLRTEAFF	TGTGCCAGCAGCTTGCAGGGGCTACGGACTGAAGCTTTCTTT	.	TRBJ1-1	TRBV5-5	few
CASSPGTGPTGELFF	TGTGCCAGCAGCCCTGGGACAGGTCCCACCGGGGAGCTGTTTTTT	TRBD1	TRBJ2-2	TRBV5-6	.
CASSLQGALVEAFF	TGTGCCAGCAGCTTACAGGGGGCTCTCGTTGAAGCTTTCTTT	TRBD1	TRBJ1-1	TRBV7-2	.
CASSYSFVQSYGYTF	TGTGCCAGCAGTTACTCCTTCGTACAGAGCTATGGCTACACCTTC	.	TRBJ1-2	TRBV6-5	.
CASSGGQGFEQYF	TGCGCCAGCAGCGGGGGACAGGGGTTCGAGCAGTACTTC	TRBD1	TRBJ2-7	TRBV5-1	.
CASSLQTLDSHTEAFF	TGTGCCAGTAGTTTACAAACTCTCGACAGTCACACTGAAGCTTTCTTT	.	TRBJ1-1	TRBV19	.
CASHEGGPPYEQYF	TGCGCCAGCCACGAGGGCGGGCCCCCCTACGAGCAGTACTTC	.	TRBJ2-7	TRBV5-1	few
CASSRQGTHEQYF	TGTGCCAGCAGCCGACAGGGGACCCACGAGCAGTACTTC	TRBD1	TRBJ2-7	TRBV2	.
CAWSTKQGQGNTIYF	TGTGCCTGGAGTACCAAACAGGGACAGGGAAACACCATATATTTT	TRBD1	TRBJ1-3	TRBV30	.
CASSPSHTRGMGGYTF	TGTGCCAGTAGTCCAAGCCACACACGAGGGATGGGTGGCTACACCTTC	.	TRBJ1-2	TRBV19	.
CASSIGYRDSYEQYF	TGTGCCAGTAGTATAGGTTACCGGGACAGCTACGAGCAGTACTTC	TRBD1	TRBJ2-7	TRBV19	.
CASSATSGGANEQFF	TGTGCCAGCAGCGCGACTAGCGGGGGGGCCAATGAGCAGTTCTTC	TRBD2	TRBJ2-1	TRBV9	.